The 15 T cell receptor beta chains below were found in one sample sequenced in a study of a mutant IDH1 vaccine in newly diagnosed glioma. The sample's time point: week 11, during vaccination. With topical imiquimod, each dose of the vaccine consisted of 300 ug of mutant IDH1 20-mer peptide. Their antigens are not known. The repertoire was sequenced with immunoSEQ multiplex PCR; TCRdb's copy has only in-frame clones and lacks some. The sample yields some 40,000 clones, around 80% seen once. Source: peripheral blood mononuclear cells (PBMCs), taken from a glioma patient whose treatment included an IDH1 peptide vaccine. These receptors originate from a woman aged 25 to 39 with glioma. Some clones in this sample may be carry-over from other donors' samples.

This chain joins TRBV5-4 and TRBJ1-3; 8 nucleotides align to TRBD1. V was clipped by 0 bases and J by 4 bases; unmatched bases: 6. Germline assignment: CDR1 SGHNT and CDR2 YYREEE (reference sequence). The length of the CDR3 is 16 residues. The CDR3 sequence: CASSLGGRDRGNTIYF. The CDR3 DNA follows: TGTGCCAGCAGCTTGGGGGGCCGGGACAGGGGAAACACCATATATTTT.

V gene TRBV5-1 combines with J gene TRBJ2-2; D ambiguous. The germline CDR1 and CDR2 sequences are SGHRS and YFSETQ. The CDR3 runs 15 residues. Trimming left V 0 bases short and J 4 bases short, with 10 bases between. For the CDR3, the DNA is TGCGCCAGCAGCTTGGCCAACAGACGCACCGGGGAGCTGTTTTTT. This sequence encodes CASSLANRRTGELFF. Together with reference TRBV5-1 and TRBJ2-2, the CDR3 gives the full variable domain: KAGVTQTPRYLIKTRGQQVTLSCSPISGHRSVSWYQQTPGQGLQFLFEYFSETQRNKGNFPGRFSGRQFSNSRSEMNVSTLELGDSALYLCASSLANRRTGELFFGEGSRLTVL.

This clone was seen a few times. This chain uses TRBV2 with TRBJ1-5; D is uncertain. Trimming removed 7 bases from V and 9 bases from J, with 7 bases in between. Per germline, CDR1 SNHLY and CDR2 FYNNEI. This CDR3 comprises 10 residues. The CDR3 DNA reads TGTGCCAGCACCCAAGTGCCCCAGCATTTT. It translates to CASTQVPQHF. The full variable domain, its missing parts supplied by reference TRBV2 and TRBJ1-5, is EPEVTQTPSHQVTQMGQEVILRCVPISNHLYFYWYRQILGQKVEFLVSFYNNEISEKSEIFDDQFSVERPDGSNFTLKIRSTKLEDSAMYFCASTQVPQHFGDGTRLSIL.

The table lists this clone with a few counts. This chain uses TRBV28 with TRBJ1-1; tentatively, D is TRBD1 (6 bases). Germline CDR1 and CDR2: MDHEN and SYDVKM. V lost 7 bases, J lost 2 bases, and 17 bases lay in between. CDR3 length equals 15 residues. CDR3 sequence (DNA): TGTGCCAGCAACCAAAGTGGGGGCACCAACACTGAAGCTTTCTTT. Protein: CASNQSGGTNTEAFF.

The chain couples TRBV12-5 to TRBJ2-2; the D gene is possibly TRBD2 (7 bases). CDR1 LGHNT and CDR2 FRNRAP come from the germline V gene. V was cut by 9 bases and J by 4 bases, with 21 bases left in between. This CDR3 region has 16 residues. The CDR3 coding sequence is TGTGCTAGCCTAACCCGGGGGGCGCGGGGCACCGGGGAGCTGTTTTTT. The encoded protein is CASLTRGARGTGELFF.

This chain connects TRBV27 to TRBJ2-7; 14 bases match TRBD2. There are 15 residues in the CDR3. Per the germline V gene, CDR1 is MNHEY and CDR2 is SMNVEV (reference sequence). Germline trimming cut 4 bases from V and 7 bases from J; bases unmatched to any gene: 6. CDR3 residues: CASSSRLAGGLEQYF. The CDR3 region has the DNA TGTGCCAGCAGTTCCCGACTAGCGGGAGGGCTTGAGCAGTACTTC.

This clone came up once. V gene TRBV7-9 combines with J gene TRBJ2-5; weak D call: TRBD1 (6 bases). V was cut by 3 bases and J by 6 bases, with 11 bases left in between. The length of the CDR3 is 13 residues. Germline V gene lookup returns CDR1 SEHNR and CDR2 FQNEAQ (reference sequence). CDR3 residues: CASSFSRGQTQYF. The CDR3 DNA is TGTGCCAGCAGCTTCAGCAGGGGTCAGACCCAGTACTTC.

This clone is judged medium-sized. The V and J genes are TRBV19 and TRBJ2-3; 11 positions agree with TRBD2. Per germline, CDR1 LNHDA and CDR2 SQIVND (reference sequence). With V trimmed by 2 bases and J by 6 bases, 4 bases remained unmatched. The CDR3 runs to 15 residues. As DNA, the CDR3 is TGTGCCAGTAGTATAACTAGCGGGAGTTTGGATACGCAGTATTTT. Protein product: CASSITSGSLDTQYF.

The rearrangement uses TRBV14 and TRBJ2-3; D is unclear. This CDR3 has 13 amino acids. V was trimmed by 1 base and J by 2 bases, leaving 4 bases between them. The germline gives CDR1 SGHDN, CDR2 FVKESK. In nucleotides, the CDR3 is TGTGCCAGCAGCCAAGTGTACACAGATACGCAGTATTTT. As protein: CASSQVYTDTQYF.

The CDR3 sequence is CASSELAPTGAGELFF. For the CDR3, the DNA is TGTGCCAGCTCAGAGCTAGCTCCAACGGGGGCCGGGGAGCTGTTTTTT. The J gene is TRBJ2-2, the V gene TRBV18, with a tentative D call TRBD2 (6 bases). Germline CDR1 is KGHSH and CDR2 is LQKENI. Trimming stripped 5 bases from V and 6 bases from J, with 19 bases between. The CDR3 contains 16 residues.

The chain couples TRBV19 to TRBJ2-7, with unresolved D. Germline CDR1 is LNHDA and CDR2 is SQIVND (reference sequence). This CDR3 region has 14 residues. Trimming pared 1 base from V and 2 bases from J, leaving 9 bases between. The CDR3: CASSIGTGTYEQYF. CDR3 in DNA: TGTGCCAGTAGTATAGGGACGGGTACCTACGAGCAGTACTTC.

This clone is a singleton in its sample. The rearrangement uses TRBV27 and TRBJ2-5, with D unclear. The CDR3 sequence is 13 residues long. V lost 0 bases to trimming and J lost 3 bases, with 5 bases between them. The germline gives CDR1 MNHEY, CDR2 SMNVEV (reference sequence). The CDR3 spells CASSLSAEETQYF. CDR3 DNA sequence: TGTGCCAGCAGTTTATCGGCAGAAGAGACCCAGTACTTC.

This clone showed up just once. The chain recombines TRBV19 with TRBJ1-1; no clear D. Germline V gene data show CDR1 as LNHDA and CDR2 as SQIVND (reference sequence). Trimming shortened V by 8 bases and J by 4 bases, and 14 bases separated the two germline ends. This CDR3 is built from 13 residues. The CDR3 region has the DNA TGTGCCAGTCGCGAAGGACTGGGCACTGAAGCTTTCTTT. Translating it yields CASREGLGTEAFF.

In this sample, this clone turned up a few times. The rearrangement joins TRBV28 to TRBJ1-5; D is undetermined. Germline-derived CDR1 and CDR2 are MDHEN and SYDVKM. The ends were cut back, 2 bases at V and 7 bases at J, with 12 bases in the middle. The CDR3 covers 14 residues. For the CDR3, the DNA is TGTGCCAGCAGTTTAAGTGGTGGCTCCCAGCCCCAGCATTTT. Protein product: CASSLSGGSQPQHF.

The chain recombines TRBV12-5 with TRBJ1-4, with a possible D match to TRBD1 (5 bases). CDR1 and CDR2 (germline): LGHNT, FRNRAP. Trimming removed 6 bases at V and 1 base at J, with 15 bases between. This CDR3 has 16 residues. The CDR3 protein is CASGMVDGGTNEKLFF. The CDR3 DNA reads as TGTGCTAGTGGCATGGTAGATGGGGGAACTAATGAAAAACTGTTTTTT. Filled out from reference TRBV12-5 and TRBJ1-4, the complete variable domain reads DARVTQTPRHKVTEMGQEVTMRCQPILGHNTVFWYRQTMMQGLELLAYFRNRAPLDDSGMPKDRFSAEMPDATLATLKIQPSEPRDSAVYFCASGMVDGGTNEKLFFGSGTQLSVL.